The 20 T cell receptor beta chains in this list originate from one sample, sequenced in a study of identical twins. Each CDR3 protein gets one entry after TCRdb re-called the 5' RACE reads with MiXCR. The sample contains hundreds of thousands of distinct CDR3 sequences, 9% to 15% of which appear only once. The sample was also reused in another study, on yellow fever vaccine responses in identical twins.

Sequenced material: CD8+ T cells sorted from blood. The receptors derive from a woman aged 18-29 years in good health.

This clonotype has more than one count but fewer than ten. The gene calls are TRBV12-3 or TRBV12-4 and TRBJ2-7, with D perhaps TRBD1 (6 bases). Between the trimmed V and J ends, which lost 1 base and 2 bases, there was a span of 15 bases. The CDR3 runs to 16 residues. The CDR3: CASSLDRANPTYEQYV. The CDR3 DNA sequence: TGTGCCAGCAGTTTAGACAGGGCAAATCCGACCTACGAGCAGTACGTC.

There are a few counts of this clonotype. The chain employs TRBV29-1 and TRBJ1-1; D is perhaps TRBD1 (5 bases). V was cut by 2 bases and J by 5 bases, with 24 bases left in between. Per the germline V gene, CDR1 is SQVTM and CDR2 is ANQGSEA. The CDR3 runs 17 residues. CDR3 DNA sequence: TGCAGCGTTGAATGGGTTCTTGCGTGGGGCAGGGAAACTGAAGCTTTCTTT. It translates to CSVEWVLAWGRETEAFF.

In its sample, this clonotype was seen many times. The J gene is TRBJ2-1, the V gene TRBV24-1; 10 bases match TRBD2. Unmatched junction bases numbered 5, after V lost 7 bases and J lost 3 bases. The CDR3 runs to 15 residues. Germline V gene data show CDR1 as KGHDR and CDR2 as SFDVKD. CDR3 coding DNA: TGTGCCACCAGCCCAACTAGCGGGATCTACAATGAGCAGTTCTTC. It is translated as CATSPTSGIYNEQFF.

The chain employs TRBV27 and TRBJ2-7, with 9 positions matching TRBD2. This CDR3 has 14 residues. The germline V gene has CDR1 MNHEY and CDR2 SMNVEV (reference sequence). J gave up 4 bases and V 2 bases, and 3 bases lay outside the gene matches. CDR3 nucleotides: TGTGCCAGCAGTTTAGATGCGGGAGGGTACGAGCAGTACTTC. This gives the protein CASSLDAGGYEQYF.

This clonotype turned up a few times. The chain recombines TRBV18 with TRBJ1-5; D is unclear. This CDR3 comprises 16 residues. Germline CDR1 is KGHSH and CDR2 is LQKENI. The V gene lost 6 bases and the J gene lost 0 bases, with 15 bases spanning the gap. The chain's CDR3 is CASSSGTEYSNQPQHF. The CDR3 DNA reads as TGTGCCAGCTCGTCTGGTACGGAATATAGCAATCAGCCCCAGCATTTT.

The chain employs TRBV29-1 and TRBJ2-7, with a weak D call TRBD2 (5 bases). V dropped 1 base and J dropped 2 bases, with 9 bases sitting between them. Germline loops: CDR1 SQVTM, CDR2 ANQGSEA. This CDR3 is 13 amino acids long. The CDR3 bases are TGCAGCGTTGAAGCGGAGGACCCCTACGAGCAGTACTTC. This translates into CSVEAEDPYEQYF.

This clonotype was observed a few times. The DNA for the CDR3 is TGTGCCAGTACCCTTAGCGGGAGCGGAAACGAGCAGTACTTC. Amino acids: CASTLSGSGNEQYF. The J gene is TRBJ2-7, the V gene TRBV19; 9 nucleotides align to TRBD2. V gave up 7 bases and J gave up 5 bases; unmatched junction bases: 9. Germline CDR1 and CDR2: LNHDA and SQIVND (reference sequence). CDR3 length: 14 residues. Looking up the rest from reference TRBV19 and TRBJ2-7 gives the full variable domain: DGGITQSPKYLFRKEGQNVTLSCEQNLNHDAMYWYRQDPGQGLRLIYYSQIVNDFQKGDIAEGYSVSREKKESFPLTVTSAQKNPTAFYLCASTLSGSGNEQYFGPGTRLTVT.

This clonotype was recorded at least ten times. This chain links TRBV20-1 with TRBJ1-2; maybe TRBD1 (5 bases). Germline CDR1 and CDR2: DFQATT and SNEGSKA (reference sequence). The CDR3 spans 14 residues. V gave up 5 bases and J gave up 6 bases, with 19 bases separating them. This CDR3 is CSARQGLSGNGYTF. CDR3 coding DNA: TGCAGTGCTCGTCAGGGATTATCGGGGAATGGCTACACCTTC.

This clonotype was seen at least ten times. The chain uses TRBV29-1 and TRBJ2-3, with D possibly being TRBD1 (5 bases). V lost 3 bases and J lost 0, with 16 bases in between. The CDR3 is 16 amino acids. The V gene's germline CDR1 is SQVTM and CDR2 ANQGSEA. Written as DNA, the CDR3 is TGCAGCGTTGAGCCATCGGACATCCCTAGCACAGATACGCAGTATTTT. It translates to CSVEPSDIPSTDTQYF.

In its sample, this clonotype was seen a few times. This chain connects TRBV3-1 to TRBJ2-1, with D perhaps given as TRBD1 or TRBD2 (5 bases each). V lost 0 bases to trimming and J lost 13 bases, with 25 bases between them. Germline-derived CDR1 and CDR2 are LGHDT and YNNKEL (reference sequence). There are 17 residues in the CDR3. The CDR3 is CASSQDPQWPLEGKQFF. The CDR3 bases are TGTGCCAGCAGCCAAGACCCTCAATGGCCCCTAGAGGGGAAACAGTTCTTC.

This chain uses TRBV29-1 with TRBJ2-3, with TRBD2 matching over 8 bases. Germline CDR1 SQVTM, CDR2 ANQGSEA. The CDR3 totals 18 residues. The trim removed 4 bases at V and 4 bases at J, leaving 19 bases unmatched. The CDR3 loop is CSVGFGRGAFMFPDTQYF. For the CDR3, the DNA is TGCAGCGTTGGCTTTGGGCGGGGGGCATTCATGTTCCCAGATACGCAGTATTTT.

This clonotype was picked up a small number of times. The V gene is TRBV4-1, the J gene TRBJ1-1; D uncertain. The CDR3 covers 16 residues. From germline, CDR1 is MGHRA and CDR2 YSYEKL. Trimming took off 4 bases at V and 0 bases at J, with 15 bases between the two ends. The CDR3 loop reads CASSRFNWGMNTEAFF. CDR3 nucleotide sequence: TGCGCCAGCAGCCGGTTTAATTGGGGAATGAACACTGAAGCTTTCTTT.

The sample holds a few counts of this clonotype. The chain carries TRBV19 and TRBJ1-1; no clear D gene. The CDR3 runs 13 residues. The germline V gene encodes CDR1 LNHDA and CDR2 SQIVND (reference sequence). V gave up 5 bases and J gave up 1 base, with 8 bases separating them. The chain's CDR3 is CASSETKNTEAFF. CDR3 nucleotides: TGTGCCAGTAGTGAAACCAAGAACACTGAAGCTTTCTTT. Variable domain in full (rest from reference TRBV19 and TRBJ1-1): DGGITQSPKYLFRKEGQNVTLSCEQNLNHDAMYWYRQDPGQGLRLIYYSQIVNDFQKGDIAEGYSVSREKKESFPLTVTSAQKNPTAFYLCASSETKNTEAFFGQGTRLTVV.

V is TRBV27 and J is TRBJ2-1, with TRBD2 matching 7 bases. V gave up 7 bases and J gave up 4 bases; unmatched junction bases: 10. Germline loops: CDR1 MNHEY, CDR2 SMNVEV (reference sequence). The CDR3 covers 15 residues. CDR3 DNA sequence: TGTGCCAGCAAACTAGCGTCCCCGGGGTACAATGAGCAGTTCTTC. Translating it yields CASKLASPGYNEQFF.

CDR3 sequence (DNA): TGCGCCAGCAGTGATCCCTCTACAGCGGGAGGGCTGGGAGATACGCAGTATTTT. This sequence encodes CASSDPSTAGGLGDTQYF. The chain carries TRBV10-1 and TRBJ2-3; 10 nucleotides align to TRBD2. Germline CDR1 WNHNN, CDR2 SYGVQD (reference sequence). CDR3 size: 18 residues. V shed 3 bases and J 5 bases; nucleotides not matched to a gene: 14.

V usage is TRBV7-8 and J usage is TRBJ2-2; 8 positions agree with TRBD2. The J segment lost 5 bases and the V segment lost 3 bases, leaving 11 bases of the junction unmatched. The CDR3 totals 17 residues. CDR1 is SGHVS, CDR2 FQNEAQ, per germline. The CDR3 nucleotides are TGTGCCAGCAGCTTTGATGGCGGGAGGTATGCTACCGGGGAGCTGTTTTTT. Translation gives CASSFDGGRYATGELFF.

The chain carries TRBV11-2 and TRBJ2-7, with D perhaps assigned TRBD1 or TRBD2 (5 bases each). Germline V CDR1 and CDR2: SGHAT, FQNNGV. Trimming left V 5 bases short and J 3 bases short, with 23 bases between. The length of the CDR3 is 17 residues. Here the CDR3 reads CASSPGRDRDRLYEQYF. Here the CDR3 DNA reads TGTGCCAGCAGCCCTGGAAGAGACCGGGACCGGCTCTACGAGCAGTACTTC.

The V call is TRBV6-5, the J call TRBJ2-3; the match to TRBD2 covers 10 bases. Unmatched junction bases numbered 10, after V lost 4 bases and J lost 3 bases. The CDR3 is 17 residues long. Germline values: CDR1 MNHEY, CDR2 SVGAGI. CDR3 sequence reads: CASSSLAGALTTDTQYF. CDR3 nucleotide sequence: TGTGCCAGCAGTTCCCTAGCGGGGGCCTTAACGACAGATACGCAGTATTTT.

The gene calls are TRBV7-6 and TRBJ2-3; D possibly uses TRBD1 or TRBD2 (5 bases each). The CDR3 covers 15 residues. Trimming removed 3 bases from V and 3 bases from J, with 13 bases in between. The germline gives CDR1 SGHVS, CDR2 FNYEAQ. CDR3 loop: CASSFGTPATDTQYF. CDR3 in DNA: TGTGCCAGCAGCTTTGGGACCCCGGCTACAGATACGCAGTATTTT.

V and J are TRBV7-7 and TRBJ1-5; 7 bases are shared with TRBD1. CDR3 length: 19 amino acids. The germline V gene encodes CDR1 SSHAT and CDR2 FNYEAQ (reference sequence). The V and J ends lost 5 bases and 0 bases, in that order; junction bases with no gene match: 16. In nucleotides, the CDR3 is TGTGCCAGCAGCGAAACAGGGGAATGGAAGGGGTTTAGCAATCAGCCCCAGCATTTT. Amino acid sequence: CASSETGEWKGFSNQPQHF.